This passage covers 8 T cell receptor beta chains from one sample sequenced in a study of T cells in localized non-small cell lung cancer (dated by TCRdb to 2020 to 2022). Libraries were constructed by the immunoSEQ multiplex PCR assay. The table was pulled from immuneACCESS by TCRdb, which kept in-frame rearrangements only. Such tables lose some clones; where checked, under half of the loss comes from unresolved V genes, and the rest has no known cause. This sample has thousands of clones in its table, and 20% to 30% of those were observed once. The top ten clonotypes cover about 7.5% of the sample. The source material was lung tumor tissue, sampled before any cancer treatment. The receptors originated from a woman aged 35 to 70 with stage I lung adenocarcinoma.

A single count supports this clone. The chain couples TRBV18 to TRBJ1-1; D call uncertain. This CDR3 spans 14 amino acids. V was cut by 1 base and J by 5 bases, with 11 bases left in between. Germline CDR1 KGHSH, CDR2 LQKENI. The CDR3 loop is CASSPLYLETEAFF. CDR3 DNA: TGTGCCAGCTCACCACTATACCTGGAAACTGAAGCTTTCTTT.

CDR3 nucleotide sequence: TGTGCCAGCAGTTCAATATTTGACAGGGTTGGAAACACCATATATTTT. Its translation is CASSSIFDRVGNTIYF. V is TRBV6-8 and J is TRBJ1-3; TRBD1 matches at 7 bases. Trimming at V came to 4 bases and at J to 3 bases, leaving 9 bases not matched to a gene. Germline V gene sequence: CDR1 MNHGY, CDR2 SAAAGT. CDR3 length: 16 residues.

This clone appeared a few times. V gene TRBV6-7 combines with J gene TRBJ2-1; D remains ambiguous. TRBV6-7 is identified as an open reading frame with a role that is uncertain. Trimming pared 2 bases from V and 10 bases from J, leaving 6 bases between. This CDR3 is 11 amino acids long. The CDR3 protein is CASSYGGEQFF. The CDR3 nucleotides read TGTGCCAGCAGTTACGGTGGAGAGCAGTTCTTC.

The chain combines TRBV28 with TRBJ1-3, with 8 bases aligning to TRBD1. Germline V lookup: CDR1 MDHEN, CDR2 SYDVKM. V dropped 7 bases and J dropped 4; count of bases not matched to a gene: 6. The CDR3 extends over 14 amino acids. The CDR3 spells CASIHRGGGNTIYF. CDR3 in DNA: TGTGCCAGCATCCACAGGGGGGGAGGAAACACCATATATTTT. The full variable domain, rest sourced from reference TRBV28 and TRBJ1-3, is DVKVTQSSRYLVKRTGEKVFLECVQDMDHENMFWYRQDPGLGLRLIYFSYDVKMKEKGDIPEGYSVSREKKERFSLILESASTNQTSMYLCASIHRGGGNTIYFGEGSWLTVV.

This clone is medium-sized. V and J are TRBV11-3 and TRBJ2-2; D is possibly TRBD1 (6 bases). Trimming removed 5 bases at V and 4 bases at J, with 14 bases between. CDR3 length: 15 amino acids. Germline CDR1 SGHNT, CDR2 YENEEA. CDR3 DNA: TGTGCCAGCAGCCTTAAGACAGGCAGCACCGGGGAGCTGTTTTTT. This gives the protein CASSLKTGSTGELFF. The whole variable domain, remainder taken from reference TRBV11-3 and TRBJ2-2, is EAGVVQSPRYKIIEKKQPVAFWCNPISGHNTLYWYLQNLGQGPELLIRYENEEAVDDSQLPKDRFSAERLKGVDSTLKIQPAELGDSAVYLCASSLKTGSTGELFFGEGSRLTVL.

In this sample, this clone is medium-sized. This CDR3 reads CASSVGGGIEKLFF. In DNA, the CDR3 is TGTGCCAGCAGCGTAGGCGGGGGTATTGAAAAACTGTTTTTT. The chain recombines TRBV9 with TRBJ1-4; D possibly corresponds to TRBD1 (5 bases). V was trimmed by 0 bases and J by 7 bases, leaving 10 bases between them. CDR3 length: 14 residues. Germline values: CDR1 SGDLS, CDR2 YYNGEE.

The genes are TRBV10-3 and TRBJ1-1; no clear D. CDR1 and CDR2 from the germline V gene are ENHRY and SYGVKD. The ends were cut back, 1 base at V and 7 bases at J, with 7 bases in the middle. This CDR3 contains 12 residues. Here the CDR3 DNA reads TGTGCCATCAGTGAGTATTCCCGTGAAGCTTTCTTT. It yields the protein CAISEYSREAFF.

This clone was detected a few times. The chain employs TRBV6-8 and TRBJ1-6, with 7 bases lining up with TRBD1. The CDR3 sequence is 14 residues long. Germline V lookup: CDR1 MNHGY, CDR2 SAAAGT. Trimming took 5 bases from V and 7 from J; bases not matched to a gene: 5. The CDR3 is CASSRDRENSPLHF. The CDR3, as DNA: TGTGCCAGCAGTCGTGACAGGGAAAATTCACCCCTCCACTTT.